This T cell receptor beta chain was found in a study of blood T cell repertoires in COVID-19. Study at large: From T cells, B-cell-depleted T cells, or PBMCs came the material, which was cDNA or gDNA.

Germline values: CDR1 LGHDT, CDR2 YNNKEL (reference sequence). J lost 1 base, V lost 4 bases, and 4 bases had no gene match. The CDR3 spans 16 residues. In terms of age and location, participants ranged from roughly 18 to 100 years and lived in about two dozen US areas. Source study methods: Amplifying reference gene primers gave estimates of nucleated cell counts. Some clones are missing from TCRdb's copy, which holds only in-frame ones; the method was immunoSEQ multiplex PCR. V and J calls and clone size follow that table, whereas D and trimming were derived from the DNA. The table shows fewer than 250,000 clones, with about 87% occurring only once. This clone was observed a handful of times. In the same sample, other DNA sequences code for this CDR3.

J is TRBJ2-3 and V is TRBV3-1 (or the pseudogene TRBV3-2), with TRBD2 matching 11 bases. The clonotype originates from a woman aged 25 to 39 with acute COVID-19. Sequenced material: PBMCs or T cells enriched from blood (not recorded which). As DNA, the CDR3 is TGTGCCAGCAGCCCTCCGACTAGCGGGGGCACAGATACGCAGTATTTT. It translates to CASSPPTSGGTDTQYF.